This T cell receptor beta chain was sequenced for a study of blood T cell repertoires in COVID-19. As for the study in general: Some COVID-19 samples were acute and others convalescent; all came from the United States, Italy and Spain. Nucleic acid was either cDNA or gDNA, and it came from T cells, B-cell-depleted T cells, or PBMCs.

Everyone who took part was about 18 to 90 years old, and they came from over 20 US areas. Per germline, CDR1 SGHTA and CDR2 FQGNSA. CDR3 length: 15 amino acids. The V end lost 3 bases, the J end lost 2 bases, and 13 bases lay between the germline ends. Original methodology: Using reference gene primer amplification, nucleated cell counts were estimated. Libraries were prepared by immunoSEQ multiplex PCR; TCRdb keeps only in-frame clonotypes and omits some of them. The V and J calls and clone size were taken over from that table, and D and trimming were inferred from the DNA. The table has 95,000 to 150,000 clones, around 83% seen once; the top ten hold roughly 3.5%.

This clonotype originated in a woman aged 30 to 39 who had recovered from COVID-19. Sequenced: PBMCs or T cells enriched from blood (not recorded which). The chain links TRBV7-2 to TRBJ1-1, with a tentative D call TRBD1 (6 bases). The CDR3 sequence: CASSFSGVVNTEAFF. CDR3 in DNA: TGTGCCAGCAGCTTTTCAGGGGTAGTCAACACTGAAGCTTTCTTT. Drawing the rest from reference TRBV7-2 and TRBJ1-1, the complete variable domain is GAGVSQSPSNKVTEKGKDVELRCDPISGHTALYWYRQSLGQGLEFLIYFQGNSAPDKSGLPSDRFSAERTGGSVSTLTIQRTQQEDSAVYLCASSFSGVVNTEAFFGQGTRLTVV.